The subject of this entry is one T cell receptor beta chain. Residents of 24 US areas, aged roughly 18 to 89 years, made up the participants. Participants reported their clinical history, and cohort assignment relied on those reports. Recovered participants had two consecutive negative NP/OP PCR tests, healthcare professional clearance, or symptom resolution. This CDR3 comprises 16 residues. Trimming removed 2 bases from V and 2 bases from J; junction bases left unmatched: 8. Some clones are missing from TCRdb's copy, which holds only in-frame ones; the method was immunoSEQ multiplex PCR. Among approximately 200,000 clones listed, around 81% were seen once. The data belong to a study of blood T cell repertoires in COVID-19. Study-level background: Sources were T cells, B-cell-depleted T cells, or PBMCs; the material itself was cDNA or gDNA.

Input material: PBMCs or T cells enriched from blood (not recorded which). The chain is built from TRBV5-3 and TRBJ2-5, with TRBD1 matching over 8 bases. TRBV5-3 counts as an open reading frame of uncertain function. The clonotype comes from a man aged 35-49 years who had recovered from COVID-19. CDR3 amino acids: CARSFSLNRGQETQYF. The DNA of the CDR3 is TGTGCCAGAAGCTTCTCTCTAAACAGGGGGCAAGAGACCCAGTACTTC.